These 26 T cell receptor beta chains originate from one sample sequenced in a study of T cell responses to AZD1222 COVID-19 vaccine (dated by TCRdb to the early 2020s). According to the study, the label for this sample's time point signals: about 28 days (+/-7) after the second vaccine dose. The library was made by the immunoSEQ multiplex PCR assay. This immuneACCESS table, as held by TCRdb, lists in-frame sequences with V and J called but not all clones. Of the missing ones, under half trace to an unresolved V gene in checked studies; the others have no known cause. The sample data list some 170,000 clones, and 94% of these were observed just once. The ten largest account for 5.1% of the sample. Sequencing used peripheral blood, obtained 28 days after the second AZD1222 dose. The receptors shown here come from an adult who received the AZD1222 COVID-19 vaccine.

The gene calls are TRBV7-9 and TRBJ1-1; D is possibly TRBD1 (6 bases). CDR3 length: 15 amino acids. The V gene's germline CDR1 is SEHNR and CDR2 FQNEAQ (reference sequence). Trimming took 4 bases from V and 1 from J, leaving 13 bases between them. In nucleotides, the CDR3 is TGTGCCAGCAGCTCCCAACAGGGAGAGAACACTGAAGCTTTCTTT. Encoded protein: CASSSQQGENTEAFF.

CDR3 sequence reads: CASMGGGPVETQYF. CDR3 nucleotide sequence: TGTGCCAGTATGGGGGGAGGGCCTGTTGAGACCCAGTACTTC. V is TRBV19 and J is TRBJ2-5; 7 nucleotides line up with TRBD2. CDR1 and CDR2 (germline): LNHDA, SQIVND (reference sequence). This CDR3 region has 14 residues. The V segment lost 7 bases and the J segment 5 bases; nucleotides outside the gene matches: 10.

The chain has TRBV3-1 (or the pseudogene TRBV3-2) and TRBJ1-2; D is undetermined. In germline, CDR1 is LGHDT, CDR2 YNNKEL (reference sequence). This CDR3 comprises 13 residues. V was shortened by 5 bases and J by 7 bases, with 14 bases between the two germline ends. The CDR3 sequence: CASSLMEYGGYTF. Written as DNA, the CDR3 is TGTGCCAGCAGCTTAATGGAGTACGGTGGCTACACCTTC.

The rearrangement joins TRBV27 to TRBJ2-1; 9 bases are shared with TRBD2. Germline values: CDR1 MNHEY, CDR2 SMNVEV (reference sequence). V lost 6 bases, J lost 0 bases, and 3 bases stayed unmatched. The CDR3 spans 15 residues. The CDR3 protein is CASSLSGSSYNEQFF. CDR3 coding DNA: TGTGCCAGCAGCCTTAGCGGGAGCTCCTACAATGAGCAGTTCTTC.

This chain uses TRBV2 with TRBJ2-1; tentative D call: TRBD1 (6 bases). The V end was cut by 9 bases, the J end by 10 bases, with 13 bases between. The CDR3 spans 11 residues. The V gene's germline CDR1 is SNHLY and CDR2 FYNNEI. DNA of the CDR3: TGTGCCAGAAAAACAGGGCACGAGCAGTTCTTC. It yields the protein CARKTGHEQFF.

The CDR3 bases are TGTGCCAGCAGCCCTAACATTGGTATCGGACCCACCTACGAGCAGTACTTC. This codes for CASSPNIGIGPTYEQYF. This chain uses TRBV7-8 with TRBJ2-7; D is undetermined. Trimming shortened V by 5 bases and J by 2 bases, and 22 bases separated the two germline ends. The CDR3 is 17 amino acids. Per germline, CDR1 SGHVS and CDR2 FQNEAQ.

The V gene is TRBV2, the J gene TRBJ1-4, with D hard to call. Trimming shortened V by 0 bases and J by 5 bases, and 13 bases separated the two germline ends. Per germline, CDR1 SNHLY and CDR2 FYNNEI. The CDR3 runs to 16 residues. The CDR3, as DNA: TGTGCCAGCAGTGAAGCGCCAGCCGCCGGGAATGAAAAACTGTTTTTT. This sequence encodes CASSEAPAAGNEKLFF.

This chain links TRBV6-5 with TRBJ2-7, with a tentative D call TRBD2 (6 bases). The V gene's germline CDR1 is MNHEY and CDR2 SVGAGI. The V end was cut by 6 bases, the J end by 3 bases, with 12 bases between. The CDR3 extends over 13 amino acids. CDR3 amino acids: CASREGTSYEQYF. DNA of the CDR3: TGTGCCAGCAGGGAGGGTACAAGCTACGAGCAGTACTTC.

The chain is built from TRBV4-3 and TRBJ1-5; TRBD1 aligns across 8 bases. The CDR3 is made up of 15 amino acids. Trimming removed 4 bases from V and 6 bases from J; junction bases left unmatched: 8. Germline CDR1 reads LGHNA; CDR2 reads YSLEER. In nucleotides, the CDR3 is TGCGCCAGCAGCCGAGAACAGGGGGTTGGTCAGCCCCAGCATTTT. This translates into CASSREQGVGQPQHF.

This clone came up once. The chain is built from TRBV19 and TRBJ1-5; D remains ambiguous. This CDR3 comprises 14 residues. Looked up from germline, CDR1 is LNHDA and CDR2 is SQIVND (reference sequence). Trimming left V 8 bases short and J 1 base short, with 12 bases between. CDR3 amino acids: CASRPVPSNQPQHF. For the CDR3, the DNA is TGTGCCAGTCGCCCAGTCCCCAGCAATCAGCCCCAGCATTTT.

This chain links TRBV15 with TRBJ2-2; 9 bases line up with TRBD2. Germline V lookup: CDR1 LNHNV, CDR2 YYDKDF (reference sequence). There are 18 residues in the CDR3. Trimming took 0 bases from V and 4 from J; bases not matched to a gene: 9. The DNA of the CDR3 is TGTGCCACCAGCAGAGATCGGGGTGGGACTAGCTTCACCGGGGAGCTGTTTTTT. This encodes CATSRDRGGTSFTGELFF.

V is TRBV5-6 and J is TRBJ1-1, with D unresolved. The CDR3 length is 11 residues. The V and J ends lost 4 bases and 1 base respectively, with 2 bases between them. Germline V gives CDR1 SGHDT, CDR2 YYEEEE. The CDR3 nucleotides are TGTGCCAGCAGCCGGAACACTGAAGCTTTCTTT. This sequence encodes CASSRNTEAFF.

The chain links TRBV4-1 to TRBJ1-5, with no clear D. The length of the CDR3 is 15 residues. Deletions cut 2 bases from V and 0 bases from J, with 8 bases between. The V gene's germline CDR1 is MGHRA and CDR2 YSYEKL. The CDR3 nucleotides are TGCGCCAGCAGCCAACAGCAAAATAGCAATCAGCCCCAGCATTTT. Its translation: CASSQQQNSNQPQHF.

V gene TRBV12-3 or TRBV12-4 combines with J gene TRBJ2-7, with D perhaps assigned TRBD1 or TRBD2 (6 bases each). The CDR3 contains 13 residues. The V and J ends lost 9 bases and 0 bases respectively, with 12 bases between them. The CDR3 region has the DNA TGTGCCAGTTTGAGGGGGGCCTCCTACGAGCAGTACTTC. Amino acids: CASLRGASYEQYF.

The chain links TRBV11-2 to TRBJ2-7; 8 bases map to TRBD1. Germline V CDR1 and CDR2: SGHAT, FQNNGV. With V trimmed by 5 bases and J by 7 bases, 13 bases remained unmatched. The CDR3 sequence is 15 residues long. The CDR3 region is CASSLRTGMAVEQYF. The CDR3 DNA reads as TGTGCCAGCAGCCTTCGGACAGGGATGGCTGTGGAGCAGTACTTC.

The chain uses TRBV18 and TRBJ1-2; weak D call: TRBD1 (6 bases). V lost 0 bases and J 4 bases, leaving 12 bases between the germline ends. The CDR3 sequence is 15 residues long. Germline loops: CDR1 KGHSH, CDR2 LQKENI. The CDR3 DNA follows: TGTGCCAGCTCACCACCAGGGACACCCACCTATGGCTACACCTTC. Translated: CASSPPGTPTYGYTF.

This chain joins TRBV19 and TRBJ1-3; D might be TRBD1 (6 bases). The length of the CDR3 is 17 residues. Between the trimmed V and J ends, which lost 6 bases and 4 bases, there was a span of 22 bases. Germline loops: CDR1 LNHDA, CDR2 SQIVND (reference sequence). CDR3 protein: CASSPNRGGARGNTIYF. The CDR3 DNA reads as TGTGCCAGTAGCCCCAACAGAGGGGGGGCCAGAGGAAACACCATATATTTT.

The V gene is TRBV10-2, the J gene TRBJ2-5, with 7 positions matching TRBD2. The germline V gene encodes CDR1 WSHSY and CDR2 SAAADI. J was trimmed by 2 bases and V by 9 bases; bases with no gene match: 9. The length of the CDR3 is 14 residues. The CDR3 reads CASGQSGAQETQYF. In DNA form, the CDR3 reads TGCGCCAGTGGACAAAGCGGGGCTCAAGAGACCCAGTACTTC.

This chain joins TRBV15 and TRBJ2-7, with D perhaps matching TRBD2 (6 bases). Looked up from germline, CDR1 is LNHNV and CDR2 is YYDKDF (reference sequence). The germline V and J ends were trimmed by 8 bases and 6 bases, with 26 bases remaining between them. There are 16 residues in the CDR3. CDR3 loop: CATQNPGVGGAPEQYF. In DNA form, the CDR3 reads TGTGCCACCCAGAATCCAGGAGTGGGGGGAGCACCCGAGCAGTACTTC. The full variable domain, rest sourced from reference TRBV15 and TRBJ2-7, is DAMVIQNPRYQVTQFGKPVTLSCSQTLNHNVMYWYQQKSSQAPKLLFHYYDKDFNNEADTPDNFQSRRPNTSFCFLDIRSPGLGDTAMYLCATQNPGVGGAPEQYFGPGTRLTVT.

This chain connects TRBV5-8 to TRBJ1-1; D is perhaps TRBD1 (6 bases). Trimming stripped 3 bases from V and 3 bases from J, with 9 bases between. This CDR3 comprises 13 residues. The V gene's germline CDR1 is SGHTS and CDR2 YDEGEE. The chain's CDR3 is CASSSQGDTEAFF. In DNA, the CDR3 is TGTGCCAGCAGCTCACAGGGAGACACTGAAGCTTTCTTT.

The CDR3 DNA reads TGTGCCAGCAGCGGAACAGGGAGGGTGTATGAAAAACTGTTTTTT. This encodes CASSGTGRVYEKLFF. The J gene is TRBJ1-4, the V gene TRBV9; perhaps TRBD1 as D (6 bases). Germline V lookup: CDR1 SGDLS, CDR2 YYNGEE. Trimming removed 3 bases from V and 6 bases from J, with 15 bases in between. The CDR3 covers 15 residues.

The chain links TRBV27 to TRBJ2-7; D possibly matches TRBD1 or TRBD2 (5 bases each). Trimming stripped 0 bases from V and 6 bases from J, with 12 bases between. The CDR3 is made up of 14 amino acids. Germline values: CDR1 MNHEY, CDR2 SMNVEV (reference sequence). The CDR3 nucleotides read TGTGCCAGCAGTTTATCGGGACCCCTTTCCGAGCAGTACTTC. Its protein product is CASSLSGPLSEQYF.

This chain links TRBV4-3 with TRBJ2-7, with TRBD1 matching 9 bases. V shed 4 bases, J shed 7 bases, and the junction held 14 bases outside the gene matches. Germline CDR1 LGHNA, CDR2 YSLEER. CDR3 length: 16 amino acids. This CDR3 is CASSPKWGQGTGEQYF. CDR3 sequence (DNA): TGCGCCAGCAGCCCCAAGTGGGGACAGGGTACGGGTGAGCAGTACTTC.

This chain uses TRBV2 with TRBJ1-2, with D maybe TRBD1 (5 bases). The CDR3 has 12 residues. V lost 4 bases and J 6 bases, leaving 9 bases between the germline ends. Per the germline V gene, CDR1 is SNHLY and CDR2 is FYNNEI. The CDR3, as DNA: TGTGCCAGCAGTGCTAGACAGAATGGCTACACCTTC. This gives the protein CASSARQNGYTF.

The V call is TRBV20-1, the J call TRBJ2-7; the D is unclear. From germline, CDR1 is DFQATT and CDR2 SNEGSKA (reference sequence). Trimming cost V 3 bases and J 3 bases, with 18 bases left between them. The CDR3 is 15 amino acids. The CDR3 sequence: CSASSGNIISYEQYF. CDR3 bases: TGCAGTGCTAGTTCTGGGAATATTATAAGCTACGAGCAGTACTTC.

This chain connects TRBV19 to TRBJ2-7, with TRBD2 matching over 8 bases. Germline V CDR1 and CDR2: LNHDA, SQIVND (reference sequence). The CDR3 spans 16 residues. V dropped 2 bases and J dropped 3; count of bases not matched to a gene: 9. For the CDR3, the DNA is TGTGCCAGTAGTATACGCCAGCGGGAGACGCACTACGAGCAGTACTTC. Translation: CASSIRQRETHYEQYF.